This TCR beta chain was found in a study of shared clonotypes between healthy human individuals. Whole-study findings and limits: Sharing of clonotypes among donors was expected to vary with sequencing depth. Tissue TCR repertoires likely differ from these blood-only repertoires.

A word on this clone: What it binds is not known.

V shed 6 bases and J shed 1 base, with 21 bases lying between them. This CDR3 comprises 17 residues. Germline V CDR1 and CDR2: MDHEN, SYDVKM. In the original processing: Sequence data from immunoSEQ were junction-only and lacked quality scores; consequently, filtering differed. The repertoire was sequenced with immunoSEQ multiplex PCR; TCRdb's copy has only in-frame clones and lacks some. V and J calls and clone size come straight from that table; D and trimming were deduced from the DNA. Among some 600,000 clones, approximately 96% were seen once, and the ten largest hold less than 0.13%. Naive CD8 cells were CD45RO-negative, positively selected for CCR7, excluding terminally differentiated effector memory CD45RA+ cells. Every contributor of samples was a Caucasian grown-up residing in Nashville, Tennessee.

Sequenced input: naive CD8+ T cells sorted from blood. V usage is TRBV28 and J usage is TRBJ1-1; D not resolved. The sequence derives from a woman in her thirties in good health. Here the CDR3 DNA reads TGTGCCAGCAGGGAGCCGATGCTCGTTACCGAGAACACTGAAGCTTTCTTT. This gives the protein CASREPMLVTENTEAFF.